Listed here are 30 T cell receptor beta chains from one sample, sequenced in a study of blood T cells in healthy people across ages. A second PCR, run for roughly 7 to 11 cycles, used a sample-barcoded 5' primer plus a J-beta primer mix. TCRdb re-called the 5' RACE reads through MiXCR, storing one row per CDR3 protein. Among about 1,600,000 distinct CDR3 sequences listed, approximately 40% were seen once. Source material: blood. Receptors originate from a woman aged 18-35 years in good health.

This chain joins TRBV5-6 and TRBJ1-2; possibly TRBD1 for D (6 bases). The V gene's germline CDR1 is SGHDT and CDR2 YYEEEE. Trimming cost V 1 base and J 4 bases, with 11 bases left between them. This CDR3 contains 14 residues. Written as DNA, the CDR3 is TGTGCCAGCAGCTTGTCGGGACACCTCTATGGCTACACCTTC. It codes for CASSLSGHLYGYTF. Filled out from reference TRBV5-6 and TRBJ1-2, the complete variable domain reads DAGVTQSPTHLIKTRGQQVTLRCSPKSGHDTVSWYQQALGQGPQFIFQYYEEEERQRGNFPDRFSGHQFPNYSSELNVNALLLGDSALYLCASSLSGHLYGYTFGSGTRLTVV.

This clonotype was seen a handful of times. This chain links TRBV2 with TRBJ1-5; TRBD1 is a possible D gene (5 bases). The CDR3 runs to 15 residues. CDR1 and CDR2 from the germline V gene are SNHLY and FYNNEI. Trimming left V 0 bases short and J 6 bases short, with 12 bases between. This CDR3 reads CASSEAGVLGQPQHF. Written as DNA, the CDR3 is TGTGCCAGCAGTGAAGCGGGGGTATTGGGTCAGCCCCAGCATTTT.

At least ten counts were recorded for this clonotype. The genes are TRBV7-2 and TRBJ2-1, with 7 bases matching TRBD1. V shed 8 bases, J shed 3 bases, and the junction held 10 bases outside the gene matches. CDR1 and CDR2 from the germline V gene are SGHTA and FQGNSA. The CDR3 is 15 amino acids. CDR3 sequence: CASLRRGQGYNEQFF. CDR3 bases: TGTGCCAGCTTGCGTAGGGGGCAGGGCTACAATGAGCAGTTCTTC.

The chain carries TRBV7-9 and TRBJ1-1; no definite D call. V shed 1 base and J shed 1 base, with 10 bases lying between them. The CDR3 totals 15 residues. Per germline, CDR1 SEHNR and CDR2 FQNEAQ (reference sequence). CDR3 nucleotide sequence: TGTGCCAGCAGCTTAGAAATTCCGACGAACACTGAAGCTTTCTTT. Residues: CASSLEIPTNTEAFF.

V is TRBV4-1 and J is TRBJ1-2; tentative D call: TRBD1 (6 bases). V lost 0 bases to trimming and J lost 4 bases, with 12 bases between them. Germline loops: CDR1 MGHRA, CDR2 YSYEKL. This CDR3 region has 15 residues. The chain's CDR3 is CASSQDTVGGYGYTF. The CDR3 DNA sequence: TGCGCCAGCAGCCAAGATACAGTAGGGGGCTATGGCTACACCTTC.

This clonotype was seen only a few times. V gene TRBV5-1 combines with J gene TRBJ1-2; D might be TRBD1 (5 bases). Trimming pared 4 bases from V and 2 bases from J, leaving 18 bases between. CDR3 length: 16 amino acids. CDR1 and CDR2 (germline): SGHRS, YFSETQ. The chain's CDR3 is CASSPTTTGGNYGYTF. CDR3 nucleotides: TGCGCCAGCAGCCCAACAACGACGGGGGGAAACTATGGCTACACCTTC.

J is TRBJ1-4 and V is TRBV6-1; D might be TRBD1 (5 bases). V was pared by 1 base and J by 5 bases, with 17 bases between. This CDR3 is 17 amino acids long. The germline V gene encodes CDR1 MNHNS and CDR2 SASEGT. CDR3 protein: CASSEEVRGRVNEKLFF. CDR3 DNA: TGTGCCAGCAGTGAAGAAGTAAGGGGCAGGGTAAATGAAAAACTGTTTTTT.

The chain combines TRBV12-3 or TRBV12-4 with TRBJ2-3; 11 nucleotides line up with TRBD2. The CDR3 extends over 19 amino acids. V lost 6 bases and J lost 0; bases outside the gene matches: 14. The CDR3 sequence is CASSPTLGLAASSTDTQYF. The CDR3 DNA is TGTGCCAGCAGCCCTACTCTGGGACTAGCGGCATCTAGCACAGATACGCAGTATTTT.

V is TRBV20-1 and J is TRBJ1-2; unclear D gene. This CDR3 region has 17 residues. The germline V gene encodes CDR1 DFQATT and CDR2 SNEGSKA (reference sequence). The ends were cut back, 1 base at V and 5 bases at J, with 23 bases in the middle. The CDR3 sequence: CSARADPLSRSKYGYTF. CDR3 nucleotide sequence: TGCAGTGCTAGAGCCGACCCTTTAAGCCGGTCGAAGTATGGCTACACCTTC.

The CDR3 DNA is TGTGCCAGCAGCTTAGGCAGCGGTTCCACAGATACGCAGTATTTT. Its protein is CASSLGSGSTDTQYF. J is TRBJ2-3 and V is TRBV7-6, with D perhaps matching TRBD2 (5 bases). CDR3 length: 15 residues. Trimming took 1 base from V and 2 from J, leaving 10 bases between them. Germline CDR1 and CDR2: SGHVS and FNYEAQ.

The CDR3 reads CSALTHTGLSGNTIYF. The CDR3 nucleotides are TGCAGTGCCCTGACCCACACAGGCCTCTCTGGAAACACCATATATTTT. This chain connects TRBV20-1 to TRBJ1-3, with D perhaps matching TRBD1 (5 bases). The CDR3 has 16 residues. The V and J ends lost 6 bases and 0 bases respectively, with 18 bases between them. Looked up from germline, CDR1 is DFQATT and CDR2 is SNEGSKA (reference sequence).

V and J are TRBV9 and TRBJ1-2; D is unclear. Germline lookup yields CDR1 SGDLS and CDR2 YYNGEE. V lost 0 bases, J lost 6 bases, and 15 bases lay in between. CDR3 length equals 15 residues. The CDR3 reads CASSVDNVQTDGYTF. CDR3 bases: TGTGCCAGCAGCGTAGACAATGTTCAAACGGATGGCTACACCTTC.

The chain employs TRBV29-1 and TRBJ2-1, with TRBD2 identical over 7 bases. Germline loops: CDR1 SQVTM, CDR2 ANQGSEA. The junction had 7 bases not matched to a gene; V was cut back by 5 bases and J by 9 bases. The CDR3 runs to 12 residues. DNA of the CDR3: TGCAGCGTTCTCGGGACTATCCCTGAGCAGTTCTTC. Its translation: CSVLGTIPEQFF.

The gene calls are TRBV5-1 and TRBJ1-2; TRBD1 might be the D (5 bases). Between the trimmed V and J ends, which lost 1 base and 0 bases, there was a span of 19 bases. Germline loops: CDR1 SGHRS, CDR2 YFSETQ. The CDR3 is 18 residues long. CDR3 sequence reads: CASSLWGPHLLANYGYTF. CDR3 in DNA: TGCGCCAGCAGCTTGTGGGGCCCCCACCTACTAGCTAACTATGGCTACACCTTC.

This clonotype came up a few times. CDR3 residues: CASSLSRMGWNIQYF. The DNA of the CDR3 is TGTGCCAGCAGTTTATCACGGATGGGGTGGAACATTCAGTACTTC. The V call is TRBV27, the J call TRBJ2-4, with unresolved D. Germline CDR1 is MNHEY and CDR2 is SMNVEV (reference sequence). Trimming took off 0 bases at V and 7 bases at J, with 13 bases between the two ends. CDR3 length: 15 residues.

This clonotype has more than one count but fewer than ten. V usage is TRBV4-1 and J usage is TRBJ2-3; D possibly matches TRBD1 or TRBD2 (6 bases each). V lost 4 bases, J lost 2 bases, and 16 bases lay in between. Germline V lookup: CDR1 MGHRA, CDR2 YSYEKL. This CDR3 spans 16 amino acids. Here the CDR3 reads CASSRQGGRVTDTQYF. The CDR3 bases are TGCGCCAGCAGCCGCCAAGGGGGGCGGGTCACAGATACGCAGTATTTT.

This clonotype was counted only a few times. The chain is built from TRBV7-2 and TRBJ2-7; D possibly corresponds to TRBD1 (6 bases). Germline lookup yields CDR1 SGHTA and CDR2 FQGNSA. V was cut by 6 bases and J by 0 bases, with 12 bases left in between. The CDR3 has 14 amino acids. DNA of the CDR3: TGTGCCAGCAGGGAGACAGGAGCCTCCTACGAGCAGTACTTC. This gives the protein CASRETGASYEQYF.

The V call is TRBV30, the J call TRBJ2-1; D is perhaps TRBD1 (7 bases). The CDR3 length is 15 residues. V was shortened by 1 base and J by 0 bases, with 10 bases between the two germline ends. The germline CDR1 and CDR2 sequences are GTSNPN and SVGIG (reference sequence). The CDR3 loop reads CAWSAQGGSYNEQFF. DNA for the CDR3: TGTGCCTGGAGTGCCCAGGGGGGCTCCTACAATGAGCAGTTCTTC.

This clonotype has at least ten counts. Compared with germline, one end of the junction differs, possibly owing to a read error. The chain joins TRBV3-1 to TRBJ2-3; D unresolved. In germline, CDR1 is LGHDT, CDR2 YNNKEL (reference sequence). This CDR3 region has 14 residues. DNA of the CDR3: TGCGCCAGCAGCCAAGGTCCGAGCACAGATACGCAGTATTTT. Translation: CASSQGPSTDTQYF.

The table lists this clonotype with a count of one. The rearrangement links TRBV6-1 to TRBJ2-7; no definite D call. Germline loops: CDR1 MNHNS, CDR2 SASEGT. CDR3 length: 12 amino acids. V gave up 2 bases and J gave up 4 bases, with 6 bases separating them. CDR3 protein: CASSEFKYEQYF. The CDR3 coding sequence is TGTGCCAGCAGTGAATTTAAGTACGAGCAGTACTTC.

This clonotype was picked up a small number of times. This chain uses TRBV10-3 with TRBJ2-7; D might be TRBD1 or TRBD2, each matching 6 bases. The CDR3 extends over 14 amino acids. The V end was cut by 6 bases, the J end by 2 bases, with 14 bases between. CDR1 ENHRY and CDR2 SYGVKD come from the germline V gene. As DNA, the CDR3 is TGTGCCATCAGAGGGGGGCTAGCAGCCTACGAGCAGTACTTC. It codes for CAIRGGLAAYEQYF.

This sequence joins TRBV11-2 and TRBJ1-1, with D possibly being TRBD1 (5 bases). The length of the CDR3 is 17 residues. From germline, CDR1 is SGHAT and CDR2 FQNNGV. The ends were cut back, 8 bases at V and 0 bases at J, with 22 bases in the middle. CDR3 in DNA: TGTGCCAGCCTTCTTAGCTCGGTGGGGCCAGTGAACACTGAAGCTTTCTTT. Protein sequence: CASLLSSVGPVNTEAFF.

This sequence joins TRBV10-2 and TRBJ1-2; 8 bases are a match to TRBD1. The CDR3 runs 16 residues. Germline-derived CDR1 and CDR2 are WSHSY and SAAADI. V lost 8 bases to trimming and J lost 0 bases; unmatched junction nucleotides: 11. DNA of the CDR3: TGCGCCAGCCTCCCCGGACAGGGAGATGCTAACTATGGCTACACCTTC. Translated, it gives CASLPGQGDANYGYTF.

The chain carries TRBV12-3 or TRBV12-4 and TRBJ2-2; D gene ambiguous. This CDR3 is built from 16 residues. The V gene lost 3 bases and the J gene lost 1 base, with 12 bases spanning the gap. In DNA form, the CDR3 reads TGTGCCAGCAGTTTTTCTGGCGCAGGGAACACCGGGGAGCTGTTTTTT. Translated, it gives CASSFSGAGNTGELFF.

The chain carries TRBV5-1 and TRBJ2-3, with 9 nucleotides matching TRBD1. The ends lost 3 bases at V and 0 bases at J; junction bases unmatched: 11. Germline assignment: CDR1 SGHRS and CDR2 YFSETQ. The length of the CDR3 is 18 residues. CDR3 in amino acids: CASSYARRTGASTDTQYF. The CDR3 bases are TGCGCCAGCAGCTACGCTAGGAGGACAGGGGCGAGCACAGATACGCAGTATTTT.

This chain links TRBV15 with TRBJ1-6; D is unresolved. Trimming stripped 0 bases from V and 10 bases from J, with 16 bases between. The germline gives CDR1 LNHNV, CDR2 YYDKDF (reference sequence). This CDR3 has 16 residues. CDR3 loop: CATSRDPPGIKSPLHF. For the CDR3, the DNA is TGTGCCACCAGCAGAGATCCCCCGGGGATAAAATCACCCCTCCACTTT.

The genes are TRBV19 and TRBJ1-2, with TRBD1 as a possible D gene (6 bases). V dropped 1 base and J dropped 6 bases, with 18 bases sitting between them. CDR3 size: 16 residues. Germline assignment: CDR1 LNHDA and CDR2 SQIVND (reference sequence). The DNA for the CDR3 is TGTGCCAGTAGTATAGGCACAGGGTATTATGACGATGGCTACACCTTC. Residues: CASSIGTGYYDDGYTF.

The gene calls are TRBV7-3 and TRBJ2-1; D may be TRBD1 (6 bases). Germline CDR1 and CDR2: SGHTA and FQGTGA. V was pared by 0 bases and J by 8 bases, with 11 bases between. This CDR3 region has 14 residues. The DNA of the CDR3 is TGTGCCAGCAGCTTAACTCTAAAGGGGGATGAGCAGTTCTTC. It translates to CASSLTLKGDEQFF. The full variable domain, with the rest looked up from reference TRBV7-3 and TRBJ2-1, is GAGVSQTPSNKVTEKGKYVELRCDPISGHTALYWYRQSLGQGPEFLIYFQGTGAADDSGLPNDRFFAVRPEGSVSTLKIQRTERGDSAVYLCASSLTLKGDEQFFGPGTRLTVL.

This CDR3 is CSVEASRDRGGGTEAFF. CDR3 coding DNA: TGCAGCGTTGAAGCCTCCCGGGACAGGGGAGGAGGCACTGAAGCTTTCTTT. The V call is TRBV29-1, the J call TRBJ1-1, with 10 bases identical to TRBD1. The V gene end was trimmed by 1 base and the J gene end by 4 bases; junction bases not matched to a gene: 12. This CDR3 has 17 amino acids. Germline loops: CDR1 SQVTM, CDR2 ANQGSEA.

The rearrangement links TRBV6-1 to TRBJ2-7; 7 bases agree with TRBD1. Per the germline V gene, CDR1 is MNHNS and CDR2 is SASEGT. The CDR3 totals 13 residues. With V trimmed by 7 bases and J by 2 bases, 5 bases remained unmatched. CDR3 protein: CASITGDTYEQYF. CDR3 sequence (DNA): TGTGCCAGCATCACAGGGGACACCTACGAGCAGTACTTC.